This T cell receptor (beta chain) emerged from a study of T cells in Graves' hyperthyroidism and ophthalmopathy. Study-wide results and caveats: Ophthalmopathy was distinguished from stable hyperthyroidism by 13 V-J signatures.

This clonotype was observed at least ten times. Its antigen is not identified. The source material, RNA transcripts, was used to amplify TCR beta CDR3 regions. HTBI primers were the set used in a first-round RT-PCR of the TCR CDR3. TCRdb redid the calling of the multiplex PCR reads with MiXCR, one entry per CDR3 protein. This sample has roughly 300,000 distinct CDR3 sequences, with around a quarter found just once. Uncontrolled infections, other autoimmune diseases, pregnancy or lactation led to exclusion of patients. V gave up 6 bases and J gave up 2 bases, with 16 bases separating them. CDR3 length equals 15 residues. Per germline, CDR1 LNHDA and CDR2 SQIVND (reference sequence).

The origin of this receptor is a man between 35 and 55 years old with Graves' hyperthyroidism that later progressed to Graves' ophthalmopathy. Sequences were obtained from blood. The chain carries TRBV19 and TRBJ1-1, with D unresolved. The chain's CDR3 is CASSSHPQRNTEAFF. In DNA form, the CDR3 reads TGTGCCAGTAGCTCTCATCCACAGCGAAACACTGAAGCTTTCTTT.